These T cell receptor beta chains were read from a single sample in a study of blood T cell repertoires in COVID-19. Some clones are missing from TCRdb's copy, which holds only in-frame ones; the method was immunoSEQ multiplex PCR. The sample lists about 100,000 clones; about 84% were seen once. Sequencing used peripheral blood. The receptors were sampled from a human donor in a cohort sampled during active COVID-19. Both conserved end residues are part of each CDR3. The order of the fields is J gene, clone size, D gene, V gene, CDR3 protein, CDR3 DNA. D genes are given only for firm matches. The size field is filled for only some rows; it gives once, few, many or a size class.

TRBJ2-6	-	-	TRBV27	CASSLGLTSSGANVLTF	TGTGCCAGCAGCCTGGGACTGACATCTTCTGGGGCCAACGTCCTGACTTTC
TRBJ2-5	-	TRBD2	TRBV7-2	CASSLAGGPAETQYF	TGTGCCAGCAGCTTAGCGGGAGGGCCGGCAGAGACCCAGTACTTC
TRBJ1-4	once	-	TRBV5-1	CASSPQVGTNEKLFF	TGCGCCAGCAGCCCACAGGTGGGAACTAATGAAAAACTGTTTTTT
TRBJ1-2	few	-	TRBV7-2	CASREAGGRGYTF	TGTGCCAGCAGGGAAGCGGGGGGAAGGGGCTACACCTTC
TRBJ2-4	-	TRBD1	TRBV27	CASSRRDRGRGDIQYF	TGTGCCAGCAGTCGCCGGGACAGGGGACGAGGGGACATTCAGTACTTC
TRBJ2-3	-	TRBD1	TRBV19	CASKSRQGPDTQYF	TGTGCCAGTAAATCTAGACAGGGGCCAGATACGCAGTATTTT
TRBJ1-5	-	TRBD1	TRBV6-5	CASSRTGTGTQPQHF	TGTGCCAGCAGTCGAACCGGGACAGGGACTCAGCCCCAGCATTTT
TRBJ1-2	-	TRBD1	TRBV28	CAHRGGYGYTF	TGTGCCCACAGGGGCGGCTATGGCTACACCTTC
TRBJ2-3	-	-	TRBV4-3	CASRNLGVDTQYF	TGCGCCAGCCGCAACCTCGGAGTAGATACGCAGTATTTT
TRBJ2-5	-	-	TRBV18	CASSPPGRGAETQYF	TGTGCCAGCTCACCACCGGGCAGGGGTGCGGAGACCCAGTACTTC
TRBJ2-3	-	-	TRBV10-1	CASSRRLPRDTQYF	TGCGCCAGCAGTCGACGACTCCCTCGGGATACGCAGTATTTT
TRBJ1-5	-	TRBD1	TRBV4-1	CASSQDGTDDQPQHF	TGCGCCAGCAGCCAAGATGGGACAGATGATCAGCCCCAGCATTTT
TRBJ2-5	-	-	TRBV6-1	CASSEGWGGETQYF	TGTGCCAGCAGTGAAGGCTGGGGCGGAGAGACCCAGTACTTC
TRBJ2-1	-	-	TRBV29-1	CSVEAGLIKEQFF	TGCAGCGTTGAAGCTGGACTAATAAAGGAGCAGTTCTTC
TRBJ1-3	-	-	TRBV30	CAWRLRGGNTIYF	TGTGCCTGGAGGCTCAGGGGCGGAAACACCATATATTTT
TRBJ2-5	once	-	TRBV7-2	CASSLGGGAGETQYF	TGTGCCAGCAGCTTAGGTGGAGGGGCGGGTGAGACCCAGTACTTC
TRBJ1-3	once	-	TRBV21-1	CASSKDRGSGNTIYF	TGTGCCAGCAGCAAAGACCGGGGGTCGGGAAACACCATATATTTT